The present T cell receptor beta chain was sequenced within a study of tumor and adjacent non-tumor tissue in lung cancer. On this clonotype itself: This could be a read error, since a much larger clone is one nucleotide away.

This sample's RNA came from whole unsorted tissue. The CDR3 contains 13 residues. From germline, CDR1 is ENHRY and CDR2 SYGVKD. A modified ARM-PCR protocol with three rounds of nested PCR amplified TCRbeta. Each CDR3 protein gets one entry after TCRdb re-called the multiplex PCR reads with MiXCR. Of some 120,000 distinct CDR3 sequences in the sample, 60% to 70% are singletons; the top ten hold around 13%. The J gene is TRBJ2-1, the V gene TRBV10-3; D not certain. This TCR came from a man in his thirties or forties with non-small cell lung cancer. Sequenced material: lung tumor tissue. The CDR3: CAITGDTYNERFF. Written as DNA, the CDR3 is TGTGCCATCACCGGTGATACCTACAATGAGCGGTTCTTC.